Detailed here is one TCR beta chain. It was genomic DNA that served as the template for profiling TCR beta VDJ and CDR3. TCRdb re-called the reads with MiXCR, one entry per CDR3 protein. Counted here are approximately 220,000 distinct CDR3 sequences, roughly 50% occurring once; the ten biggest clones make up just under 20%. This specimen belongs to a study of CD8+CD57+ T cells in acquired aplastic anemia. Study context: Around 3.5 ug was the average amount of DNA from sorted CD4+ and CD8+ cells.

CDR3 size: 15 residues. V lost 1 base to trimming and J lost 2 bases, with 12 bases between them. Per germline, CDR1 SGHRS and CDR2 YFSETQ. Sequencing was done on patients that had shown CD8+CD57+ cell expansion by flow cytometry. V and J are TRBV5-1 and TRBJ1-2, with D possibly being TRBD1 (6 bases). Sequencing was done on a sample of sorted CD4+, CD8+, or CD8+CD57+ T cells (not recorded which) from PBMCs. The receptor's source is a human donor with aplastic anemia. CDR3 sequence: CASSLRTEDNYGYTF. The CDR3 coding sequence is TGCGCCAGCAGCTTGCGGACAGAAGACAACTATGGCTACACCTTC.